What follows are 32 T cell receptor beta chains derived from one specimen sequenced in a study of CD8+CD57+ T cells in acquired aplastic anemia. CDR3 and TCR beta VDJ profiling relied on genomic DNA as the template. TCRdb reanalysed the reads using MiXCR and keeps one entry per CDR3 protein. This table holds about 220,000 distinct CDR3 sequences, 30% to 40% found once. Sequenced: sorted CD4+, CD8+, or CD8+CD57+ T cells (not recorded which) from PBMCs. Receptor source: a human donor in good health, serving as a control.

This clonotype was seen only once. CDR3 region: CASSSSTGGSSPLHF. CDR3 in DNA: TGTGCCAGTAGTAGTTCGACAGGGGGCTCTTCACCCCTCCACTTT. The J gene is TRBJ1-6, the V gene TRBV19; 10 nucleotides match TRBD1. The germline V gene has CDR1 LNHDA and CDR2 SQIVND (reference sequence). The CDR3 sequence is 15 residues long. J lost 9 bases, V lost 4 bases, and 6 bases had no gene match.

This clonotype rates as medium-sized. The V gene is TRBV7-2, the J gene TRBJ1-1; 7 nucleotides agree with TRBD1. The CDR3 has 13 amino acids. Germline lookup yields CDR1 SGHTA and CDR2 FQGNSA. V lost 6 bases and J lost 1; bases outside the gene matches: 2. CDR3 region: CASSRQGNTEAFF. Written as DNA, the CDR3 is TGTGCCAGCAGTCGACAGGGGAACACTGAAGCTTTCTTT.

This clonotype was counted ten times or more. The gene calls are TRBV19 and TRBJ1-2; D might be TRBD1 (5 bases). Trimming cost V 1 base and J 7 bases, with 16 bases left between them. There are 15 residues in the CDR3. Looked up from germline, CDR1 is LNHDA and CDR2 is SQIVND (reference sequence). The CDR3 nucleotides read TGTGCCAGTAGTATAGGGGGCACCCTCAGCGGTGGCTACACCTTC. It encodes CASSIGGTLSGGYTF.

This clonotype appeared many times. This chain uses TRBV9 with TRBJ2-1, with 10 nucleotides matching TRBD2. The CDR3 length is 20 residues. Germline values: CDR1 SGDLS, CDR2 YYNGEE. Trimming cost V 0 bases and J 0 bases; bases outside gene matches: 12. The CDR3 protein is CASSVARLAGAPISYNEQFF. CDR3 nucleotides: TGTGCCAGCAGCGTAGCTAGGCTAGCGGGGGCCCCCATCTCCTACAATGAGCAGTTCTTC.

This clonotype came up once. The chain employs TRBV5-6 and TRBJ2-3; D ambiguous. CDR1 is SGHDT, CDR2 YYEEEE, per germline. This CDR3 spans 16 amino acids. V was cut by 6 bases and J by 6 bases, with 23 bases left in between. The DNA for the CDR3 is TGTGCCAGCAACTCCGGCGGCCCAAGATGGGCGGATACGCAGTATTTT. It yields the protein CASNSGGPRWADTQYF.

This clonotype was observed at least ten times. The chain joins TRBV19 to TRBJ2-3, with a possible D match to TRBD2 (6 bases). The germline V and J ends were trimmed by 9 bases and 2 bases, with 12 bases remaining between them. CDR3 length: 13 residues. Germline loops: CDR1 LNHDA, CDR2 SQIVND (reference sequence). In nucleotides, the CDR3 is TGTGCCAGCACCGGCGGGAACACAGATACGCAGTATTTT. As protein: CASTGGNTDTQYF.

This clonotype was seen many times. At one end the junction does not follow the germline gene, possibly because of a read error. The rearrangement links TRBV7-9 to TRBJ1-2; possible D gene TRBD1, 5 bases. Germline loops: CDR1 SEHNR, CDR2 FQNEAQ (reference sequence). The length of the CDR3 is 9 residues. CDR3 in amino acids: CASSEGTAF. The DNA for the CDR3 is TGTGCCAGCAGCGAAGGGACTGCCTTC.

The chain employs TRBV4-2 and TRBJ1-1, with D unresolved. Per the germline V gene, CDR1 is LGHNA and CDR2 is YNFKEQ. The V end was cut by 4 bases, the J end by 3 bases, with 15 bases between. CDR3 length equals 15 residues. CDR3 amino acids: CASSPSDWRYTEAFF. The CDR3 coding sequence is TGTGCCAGCAGCCCCTCGGACTGGAGGTACACTGAAGCTTTCTTT.

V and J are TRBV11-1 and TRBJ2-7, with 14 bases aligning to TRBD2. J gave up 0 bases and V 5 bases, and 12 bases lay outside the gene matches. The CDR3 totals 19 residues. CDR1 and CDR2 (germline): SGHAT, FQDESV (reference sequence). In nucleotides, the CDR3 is TGTGCCAGCAGCGCAACCCCGGGACTAGCGGGGGCCAGCTCCTACGAGCAGTACTTC. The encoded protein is CASSATPGLAGASSYEQYF.

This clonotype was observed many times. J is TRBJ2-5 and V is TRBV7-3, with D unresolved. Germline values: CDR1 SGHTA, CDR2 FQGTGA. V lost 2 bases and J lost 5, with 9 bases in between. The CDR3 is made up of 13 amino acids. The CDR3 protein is CASSLFSQETQYF. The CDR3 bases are TGTGCCAGCAGCTTATTTTCGCAGGAGACCCAGTACTTC.

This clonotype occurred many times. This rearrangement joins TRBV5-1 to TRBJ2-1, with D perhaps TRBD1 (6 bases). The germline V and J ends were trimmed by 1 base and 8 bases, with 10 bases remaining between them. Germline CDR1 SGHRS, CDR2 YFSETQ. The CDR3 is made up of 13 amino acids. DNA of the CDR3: TGCGCCAGCAGCTTGCAGGGGTCCGATGAGCAGTTCTTC. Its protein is CASSLQGSDEQFF.

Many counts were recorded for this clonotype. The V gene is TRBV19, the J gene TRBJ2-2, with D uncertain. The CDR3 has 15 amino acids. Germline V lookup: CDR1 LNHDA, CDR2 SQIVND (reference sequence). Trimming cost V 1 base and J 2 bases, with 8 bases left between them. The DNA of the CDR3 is TGTGCCAGTAGTATAGTAGGTATTAACACCGGGGAGCTGTTTTTT. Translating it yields CASSIVGINTGELFF.

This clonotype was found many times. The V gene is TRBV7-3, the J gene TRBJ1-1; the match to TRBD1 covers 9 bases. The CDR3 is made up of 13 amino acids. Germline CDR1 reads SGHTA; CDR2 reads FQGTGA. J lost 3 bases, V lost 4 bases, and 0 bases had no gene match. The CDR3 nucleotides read TGTGCCAGCAGCTGGGACAGGGACACTGAAGCTTTCTTT. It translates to CASSWDRDTEAFF.

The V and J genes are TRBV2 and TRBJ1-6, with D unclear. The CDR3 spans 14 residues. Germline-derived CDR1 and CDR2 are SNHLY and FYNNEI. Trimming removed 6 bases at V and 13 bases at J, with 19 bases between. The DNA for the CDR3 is TGTGCCAGCAGGGCAACTAGCGGGAGGGCGCCCCTCCACTTT. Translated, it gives CASRATSGRAPLHF. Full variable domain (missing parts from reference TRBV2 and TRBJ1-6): EPEVTQTPSHQVTQMGQEVILRCVPISNHLYFYWYRQILGQKVEFLVSFYNNEISEKSEIFDDQFSVERPDGSNFTLKIRSTKLEDSAMYFCASRATSGRAPLHFGNGTRLTVT.

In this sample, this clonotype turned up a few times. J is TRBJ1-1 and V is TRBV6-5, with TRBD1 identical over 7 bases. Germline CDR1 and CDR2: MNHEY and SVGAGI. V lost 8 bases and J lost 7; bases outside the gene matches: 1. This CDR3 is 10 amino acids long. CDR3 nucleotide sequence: TGTGCCAGCGGACAGGTTGAAGCTTTCTTT. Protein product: CASGQVEAFF.

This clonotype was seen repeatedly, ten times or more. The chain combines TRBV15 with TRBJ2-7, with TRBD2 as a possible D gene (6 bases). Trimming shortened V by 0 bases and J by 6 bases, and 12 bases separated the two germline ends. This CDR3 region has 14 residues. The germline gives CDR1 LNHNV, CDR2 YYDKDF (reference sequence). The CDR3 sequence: CATSRDSGEGEQYF. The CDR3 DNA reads TGTGCCACCAGCAGAGATTCGGGGGAAGGCGAGCAGTACTTC.

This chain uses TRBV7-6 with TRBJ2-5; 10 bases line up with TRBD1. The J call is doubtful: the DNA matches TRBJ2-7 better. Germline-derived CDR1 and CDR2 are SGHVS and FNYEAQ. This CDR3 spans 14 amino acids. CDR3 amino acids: CASSEGQGAYEQYF. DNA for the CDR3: TGTGCCAGCAGCGAAGGACAGGGGGCCTACGAGCAGTACTTC.

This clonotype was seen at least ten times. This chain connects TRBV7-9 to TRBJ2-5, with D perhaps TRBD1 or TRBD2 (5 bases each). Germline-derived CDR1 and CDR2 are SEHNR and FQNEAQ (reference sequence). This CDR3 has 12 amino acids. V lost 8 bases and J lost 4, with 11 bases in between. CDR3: CASAAGGETQYF. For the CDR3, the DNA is TGTGCCAGCGCGGCTGGGGGAGAGACCCAGTACTTC.

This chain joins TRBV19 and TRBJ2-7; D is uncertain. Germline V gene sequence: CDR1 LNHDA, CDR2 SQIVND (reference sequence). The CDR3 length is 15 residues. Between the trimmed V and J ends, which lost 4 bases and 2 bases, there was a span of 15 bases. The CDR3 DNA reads TGTGCCAGTAGTACAGCCCCCGGATCCACCTACGAGCAGTACTTC. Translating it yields CASSTAPGSTYEQYF.

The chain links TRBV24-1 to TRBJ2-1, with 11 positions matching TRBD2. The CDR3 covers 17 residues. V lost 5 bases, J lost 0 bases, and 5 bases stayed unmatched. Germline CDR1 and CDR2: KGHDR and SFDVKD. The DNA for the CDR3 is TGTGCCACCAGTGTAGCGGGAGGGACGAGCTCCTACAATGAGCAGTTCTTC. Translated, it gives CATSVAGGTSSYNEQFF.

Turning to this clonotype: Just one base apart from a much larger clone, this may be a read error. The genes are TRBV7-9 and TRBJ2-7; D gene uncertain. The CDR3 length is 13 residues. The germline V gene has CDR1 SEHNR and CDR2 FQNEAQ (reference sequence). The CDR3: CASSLSTFNERYF. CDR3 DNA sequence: TGTGCCAGCAGCCTTTCAACGTTTAACGAGCGGTACTTC.

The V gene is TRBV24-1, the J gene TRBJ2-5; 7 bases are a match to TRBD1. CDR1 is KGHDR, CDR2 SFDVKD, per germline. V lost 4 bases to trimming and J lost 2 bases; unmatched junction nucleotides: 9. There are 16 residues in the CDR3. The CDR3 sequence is CATSEAGGSWQETQYF. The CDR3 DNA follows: TGTGCCACCAGTGAGGCAGGGGGTTCCTGGCAAGAGACCCAGTACTTC.

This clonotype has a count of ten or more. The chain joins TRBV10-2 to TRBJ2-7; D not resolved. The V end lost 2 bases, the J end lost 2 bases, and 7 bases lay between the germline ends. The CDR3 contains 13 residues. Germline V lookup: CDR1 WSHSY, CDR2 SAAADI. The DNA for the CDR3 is TGCGCCAGCAGTGAGGGGGTTGCCTACGAGCAGTACTTC. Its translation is CASSEGVAYEQYF.

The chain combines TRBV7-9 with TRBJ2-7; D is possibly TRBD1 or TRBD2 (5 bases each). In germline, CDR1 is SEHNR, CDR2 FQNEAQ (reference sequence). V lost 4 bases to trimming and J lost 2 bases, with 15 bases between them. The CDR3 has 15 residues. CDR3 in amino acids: CASSWIRDDPYEQYF. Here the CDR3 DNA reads TGTGCCAGCAGCTGGATACGGGACGACCCCTACGAGCAGTACTTC.

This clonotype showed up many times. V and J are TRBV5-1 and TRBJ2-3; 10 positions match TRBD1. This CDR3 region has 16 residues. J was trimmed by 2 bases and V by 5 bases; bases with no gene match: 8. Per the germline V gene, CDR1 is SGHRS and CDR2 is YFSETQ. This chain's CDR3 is CASRPFDRGLTDTQYF. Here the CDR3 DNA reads TGCGCCAGCAGGCCGTTCGACAGGGGGCTCACAGATACGCAGTATTTT.

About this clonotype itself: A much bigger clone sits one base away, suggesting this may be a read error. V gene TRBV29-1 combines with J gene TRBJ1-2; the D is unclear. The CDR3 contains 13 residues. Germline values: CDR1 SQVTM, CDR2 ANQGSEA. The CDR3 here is CSATGLSPRGYTF. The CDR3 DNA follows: TGCAGTGCCACGGGTCTCTCTCCAAGAGGCTACACCTTC.

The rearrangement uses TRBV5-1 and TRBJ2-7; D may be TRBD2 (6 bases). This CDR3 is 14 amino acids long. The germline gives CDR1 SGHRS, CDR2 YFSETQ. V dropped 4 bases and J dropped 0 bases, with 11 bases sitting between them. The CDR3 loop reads CASSLLGGSYEQYF. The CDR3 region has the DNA TGCGCCAGCAGCCTCCTCGGGGGCTCCTACGAGCAGTACTTC.

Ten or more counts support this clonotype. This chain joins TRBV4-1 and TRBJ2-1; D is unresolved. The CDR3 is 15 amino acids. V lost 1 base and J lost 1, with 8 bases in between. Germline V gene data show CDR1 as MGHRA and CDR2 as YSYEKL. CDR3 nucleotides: TGCGCCAGCAGCCAAGCACAGCTATCCTACAATGAGCAGTTCTTC. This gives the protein CASSQAQLSYNEQFF.

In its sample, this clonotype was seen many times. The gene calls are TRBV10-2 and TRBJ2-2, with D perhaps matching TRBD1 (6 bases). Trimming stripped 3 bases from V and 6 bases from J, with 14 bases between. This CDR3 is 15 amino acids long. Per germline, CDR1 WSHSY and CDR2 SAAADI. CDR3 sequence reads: CASSDLTPGAGELFF. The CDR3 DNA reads TGCGCCAGCAGTGACCTAACACCAGGGGCCGGGGAGCTGTTTTTT.

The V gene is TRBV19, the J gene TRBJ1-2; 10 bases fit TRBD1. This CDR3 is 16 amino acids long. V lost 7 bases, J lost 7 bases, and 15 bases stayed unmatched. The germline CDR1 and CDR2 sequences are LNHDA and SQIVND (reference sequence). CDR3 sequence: CASNHLPGQGSGGYTF. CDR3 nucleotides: TGTGCCAGTAACCATTTACCGGGACAGGGGAGCGGTGGCTACACCTTC.

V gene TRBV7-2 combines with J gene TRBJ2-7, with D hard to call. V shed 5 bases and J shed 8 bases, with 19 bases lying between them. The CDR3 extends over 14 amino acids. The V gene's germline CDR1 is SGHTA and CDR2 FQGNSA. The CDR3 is CASSPRLGSTQQYF. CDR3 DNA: TGTGCCAGCAGCCCCCGCCTCGGGTCGACGCAGCAGTACTTC.

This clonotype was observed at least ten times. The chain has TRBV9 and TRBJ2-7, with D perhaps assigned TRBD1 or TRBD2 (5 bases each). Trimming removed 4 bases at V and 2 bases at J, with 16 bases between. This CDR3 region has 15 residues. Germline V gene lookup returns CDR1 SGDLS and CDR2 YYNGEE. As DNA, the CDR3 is TGTGCCAGCAGCAAATTACCGGGACCCACCTACGAGCAGTACTTC. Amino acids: CASSKLPGPTYEQYF. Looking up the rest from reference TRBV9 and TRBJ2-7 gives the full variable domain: DSGVTQTPKHLITATGQRVTLRCSPRSGDLSVYWYQQSLDQGLQFLIQYYNGEERAKGNILERFSAQQFPDLHSELNLSSLELGDSALYFCASSKLPGPTYEQYFGPGTRLTVT.